Each of the 28 T cell receptor beta chains below was sequenced from the same sample in a study of blood T cell repertoires in COVID-19. Sequencing was performed with immunoSEQ multiplex PCR; in TCRdb, only in-frame clones are kept and a portion is missing. The sample lists around 370,000 clones; over 70% were seen once. The sample was peripheral blood. The origin of the receptors is a woman aged 45-60 years with COVID-19, enrolled during active disease.

The rearrangement links TRBV11-2 to TRBJ1-1; D gene uncertain. The CDR3 runs to 16 residues. Deletions cut 0 bases from V and 2 bases from J, with 13 bases between. Germline lookup yields CDR1 SGHAT and CDR2 FQNNGV. The CDR3 loop is CASSLDPGLINTEAFF. The DNA of the CDR3 is TGTGCCAGCAGCTTAGATCCAGGACTCATTAACACTGAAGCTTTCTTT.

This clone has just one count. The CDR3 spells CASSLTLAGDITDTQYF. The CDR3 bases are TGCGCCAGCAGCTTGACACTAGCGGGAGATATAACAGATACGCAGTATTTT. The chain is built from TRBV5-1 and TRBJ2-3; TRBD2 agrees at 11 bases. The CDR3 spans 17 residues. J was trimmed by 3 bases and V by 1 base; bases with no gene match: 7. The germline gives CDR1 SGHRS, CDR2 YFSETQ.

The V gene is TRBV4-2, the J gene TRBJ2-5; TRBD1 aligns across 9 bases. V shed 4 bases, J shed 2 bases, and the junction held 5 bases outside the gene matches. This CDR3 has 15 residues. In germline, CDR1 is LGHNA, CDR2 YNFKEQ. Here the CDR3 DNA reads TGTGCCAGCAGCCCCGGGACAGGGAATCAAGAGACCCAGTACTTC. Translation gives CASSPGTGNQETQYF.

V usage is TRBV5-1 and J usage is TRBJ1-2; D is undetermined. The CDR3 is made up of 13 amino acids. Trimming took 1 base from V and 7 from J, leaving 11 bases between them. Germline CDR1 reads SGHRS; CDR2 reads YFSETQ. The CDR3 DNA sequence: TGCGCCAGCAGCTTGAATCAGTTTGGTGGCTACACCTTC. This translates into CASSLNQFGGYTF.

The table lists this clone with a few counts. The V and J genes are TRBV4-3 and TRBJ1-1, with D possibly matching TRBD1 (5 bases). Germline V gene lookup returns CDR1 LGHNA and CDR2 YSLEER. This CDR3 has 16 residues. Trimming shortened V by 0 bases and J by 4 bases, and 15 bases separated the two germline ends. CDR3 sequence reads: CASSQDSRDRITEAFF. CDR3 bases: TGCGCCAGCAGCCAAGATTCCCGTGACAGAATCACTGAAGCTTTCTTT.

The chain has TRBV5-1 and TRBJ1-2; the D gene is possibly TRBD1 (5 bases). Germline values: CDR1 SGHRS, CDR2 YFSETQ. V lost 3 bases and J 7 bases, leaving 13 bases between the germline ends. The CDR3 is made up of 13 amino acids. CDR3 protein: CASSYQGLAGYTF. In nucleotides, the CDR3 is TGCGCCAGCAGCTATCAGGGTCTCGCTGGCTACACCTTC.

A word on this clone: The sample holds other DNA sequences that translate to the same CDR3. This sequence joins TRBV18 and TRBJ1-4; 8 bases line up with TRBD1. Germline CDR1 KGHSH, CDR2 LQKENI. The junction had 3 bases not matched to a gene; V was cut back by 2 bases and J by 4 bases. This CDR3 contains 15 residues. The CDR3 DNA reads TGTGCCAGCTCACCAGGACAGGGAGGTAATGAAAAACTGTTTTTT. Translation gives CASSPGQGGNEKLFF.

The genes are TRBV15 and TRBJ2-1; D possibly corresponds to TRBD1 (6 bases). Germline V gene data show CDR1 as LNHNV and CDR2 as YYDKDF (reference sequence). Trimming pared 1 base from V and 6 bases from J, leaving 19 bases between. CDR3 length: 17 residues. The CDR3 DNA follows: TGTGCCACCAGCAGAGTCGACACAGGGTCGGTGGGCAATGAGCAGTTCTTC. Protein sequence: CATSRVDTGSVGNEQFF.

The chain employs TRBV5-6 and TRBJ2-2; D is unclear. V was shortened by 2 bases and J by 4 bases, with 6 bases between the two germline ends. This CDR3 contains 13 residues. Germline V gene data show CDR1 as SGHDT and CDR2 as YYEEEE. The CDR3 region is CASSFQATGELFF. CDR3 in DNA: TGTGCCAGCAGCTTCCAGGCCACCGGGGAGCTGTTTTTT. The full variable domain, its missing parts supplied by reference TRBV5-6 and TRBJ2-2, is DAGVTQSPTHLIKTRGQQVTLRCSPKSGHDTVSWYQQALGQGPQFIFQYYEEEERQRGNFPDRFSGHQFPNYSSELNVNALLLGDSALYLCASSFQATGELFFGEGSRLTVL.

This clone has only a few counts. The chain combines TRBV5-1 with TRBJ2-2; tentatively, D is TRBD2 (5 bases). CDR1 SGHRS and CDR2 YFSETQ come from the germline V gene. Trimming removed 4 bases from V and 7 bases from J, with 20 bases in between. The CDR3 is 16 amino acids. CDR3 coding DNA: TGCGCCAGCAGCCCTGTCGGCGGAGGCCAAATCGGGGAGCTGTTTTTT. This translates into CASSPVGGGQIGELFF.

The chain is built from TRBV10-1 and TRBJ2-7, with D possibly TRBD1 on 6 matching bases. Germline V gene lookup returns CDR1 WNHNN and CDR2 SYGVQD (reference sequence). This CDR3 comprises 12 residues. With 2 bases removed from V and 5 bases from J, the gap between germline ends came to 7 bases. CDR3 sequence reads: CASSERDNEQYF. DNA of the CDR3: TGCGCCAGCAGTGAGCGGGACAACGAGCAGTACTTC.

This clone came up once. This chain uses TRBV7-9 with TRBJ2-3; D may be TRBD2 (5 bases). Trimming pared 2 bases from V and 7 bases from J, leaving 10 bases between. The germline V gene has CDR1 SEHNR and CDR2 FQNEAQ (reference sequence). This CDR3 is built from 13 residues. CDR3 sequence: CASSLMRENTQYF. DNA of the CDR3: TGTGCCAGCAGCTTAATGAGGGAGAATACGCAGTATTTT.

CDR3 protein: CASSVTGNTGELFF. DNA for the CDR3: TGTGCCAGCAGCGTTACGGGGAACACCGGGGAGCTGTTTTTT. The chain links TRBV3-1 (or the pseudogene TRBV3-2) to TRBJ2-2, with D unclear. Trimming took off 5 bases at V and 1 base at J, with 8 bases between the two ends. Germline V gene data show CDR1 as LGHDT and CDR2 as YNNKEL (reference sequence). The CDR3 is made up of 14 amino acids.

The chain employs TRBV10-3 and TRBJ2-5, with a weak D call TRBD1 (5 bases). CDR1 is ENHRY and CDR2 is SYGVKD in the germline V gene. Trimming stripped 6 bases from V and 4 bases from J, with 12 bases between. This CDR3 spans 13 amino acids. The CDR3 DNA reads as TGTGCCATCAGGCCAGGGCTGTCAGAGACCCAGTACTTC. Protein sequence: CAIRPGLSETQYF.

This chain joins TRBV2 and TRBJ2-7, with D possibly TRBD2 on 7 matching bases. Germline-derived CDR1 and CDR2 are SNHLY and FYNNEI. Trimming removed 6 bases at V and 7 bases at J, with 19 bases between. The CDR3 sequence is 14 residues long. The CDR3 DNA reads as TGTGCCAGCAGAGACTGGGGGGGGGCGCGTGAGCAGTACTTC. This codes for CASRDWGGAREQYF.

The chain combines TRBV13 with TRBJ2-7; TRBD1 aligns across 12 bases. Germline CDR1 PRHDT, CDR2 FYEKMQ (reference sequence). The CDR3 sequence is 17 residues long. The junction had 7 bases not matched to a gene; V was cut back by 0 bases and J by 4 bases. CDR3 DNA: TGTGCCAGCAGCTTAGGCTCCGGGACAGGGGGCAGATACGAGCAGTACTTC. This encodes CASSLGSGTGGRYEQYF.

This chain joins TRBV29-1 and TRBJ2-1; 11 bases fit TRBD1. V dropped 0 bases and J dropped 5; count of bases not matched to a gene: 3. The V gene's germline CDR1 is SQVTM and CDR2 ANQGSEA. This CDR3 region has 15 residues. The DNA of the CDR3 is TGCAGCGTTGAAGATGGACAGGGGGCCCACAATGAGCAGTTCTTC. Its translation is CSVEDGQGAHNEQFF.

The rearrangement links TRBV30 to TRBJ2-2; no clear D gene. Between the trimmed V and J ends, which lost 2 bases and 4 bases, there was a span of 11 bases. The CDR3 is 14 amino acids. Germline CDR1 reads GTSNPN; CDR2 reads SVGIG (reference sequence). In DNA form, the CDR3 reads TGTGCCTGGAGTCGGCGCACGGGCACCGGGGAGCTGTTTTTT. Translated: CAWSRRTGTGELFF.

The rearrangement joins TRBV7-7 to TRBJ2-1; 9 bases map to TRBD1. This CDR3 contains 13 residues. Germline V gene data show CDR1 as SSHAT and CDR2 as FNYEAQ (reference sequence). Trimming at V came to 5 bases and at J to 7 bases, leaving 3 bases not matched to a gene. In nucleotides, the CDR3 is TGTGCCAGCAGCAGGGACAGGGCGAATGAGCAGTTCTTC. Its protein product is CASSRDRANEQFF.

This chain uses TRBV15 with TRBJ2-1; 10 bases line up with TRBD2. The CDR3 spans 17 residues. Germline loops: CDR1 LNHNV, CDR2 YYDKDF (reference sequence). V gave up 0 bases and J gave up 4 bases; unmatched junction bases: 6. The DNA for the CDR3 is TGTGCCACCAGCAGAGACGCAAGCGGGAGGGCTTACAATGAGCAGTTCTTC. It specifies CATSRDASGRAYNEQFF.

The V gene is TRBV7-2, the J gene TRBJ2-7; TRBD2 matches at 14 bases. The germline V gene encodes CDR1 SGHTA and CDR2 FQGNSA. CDR3 size: 15 residues. The V gene end was trimmed by 6 bases and the J gene end by 3 bases; junction bases not matched to a gene: 4. CDR3 loop: CASRPGTSGSYEQYF. The CDR3 DNA is TGTGCCAGCAGACCCGGGACTAGCGGGAGCTACGAGCAGTACTTC.

This chain uses TRBV29-1 with TRBJ1-1; D is undetermined. The V and J ends lost 1 base and 8 bases respectively, with 11 bases between them. The length of the CDR3 is 12 residues. Germline lookup yields CDR1 SQVTM and CDR2 ANQGSEA. The CDR3 reads CSVEVVRGEAFF. Here the CDR3 DNA reads TGCAGCGTTGAAGTTGTAAGAGGGGAAGCTTTCTTT.

J is TRBJ2-3 and V is TRBV5-8; TRBD1 matches 8 bases. Germline V gene data show CDR1 as SGHTS and CDR2 as YDEGEE. Losses at the gene ends were 4 bases for V and 0 bases for J; bases not matched to a gene: 4. This CDR3 has 15 residues. The CDR3 region is CASSLRTGSTDTQYF. The CDR3 DNA is TGTGCCAGCAGCCTCCGGACAGGGAGCACAGATACGCAGTATTTT.

This clone was counted only a few times. V gene TRBV6-6 combines with J gene TRBJ2-1; D unclear. Germline V gene sequence: CDR1 MNHNY, CDR2 SVGAGI (reference sequence). The CDR3 has 15 amino acids. Trimming pared 0 bases from V and 3 bases from J, leaving 9 bases between. CDR3: CASSYSKLRYNEQFF. CDR3 in DNA: TGTGCCAGCAGTTACTCGAAACTCCGCTACAATGAGCAGTTCTTC.

This clone has just one count. The chain carries TRBV7-2 and TRBJ2-3; the D gene is possibly TRBD2 (6 bases). The CDR3 contains 15 residues. V shed 5 bases and J shed 4 bases, with 16 bases lying between them. The germline gives CDR1 SGHTA, CDR2 FQGNSA. This CDR3 is CASSLLAWGADTQYF. CDR3 nucleotide sequence: TGTGCCAGCAGCCTCCTAGCGTGGGGAGCAGATACGCAGTATTTT.

The chain has TRBV30 and TRBJ1-2; TRBD1 is a possible D gene (6 bases). V was pared by 0 bases and J by 3 bases, with 11 bases between. The germline V gene encodes CDR1 GTSNPN and CDR2 SVGIG (reference sequence). The CDR3 runs to 14 residues. For the CDR3, the DNA is TGTGCCTGGAGTGTACAGGGAAATCACTATGGCTACACCTTC. It specifies CAWSVQGNHYGYTF.

The chain combines TRBV7-9 with TRBJ2-1; a weak D match, TRBD1 (5 bases). The V gene lost 0 bases and the J gene lost 6 bases, with 9 bases spanning the gap. CDR1 and CDR2 (germline): SEHNR, FQNEAQ (reference sequence). The CDR3 extends over 14 amino acids. The CDR3 loop is CASSLATRANEQFF. Written as DNA, the CDR3 is TGTGCCAGCAGCTTAGCCACCAGGGCCAATGAGCAGTTCTTC.

V and J are TRBV5-4 and TRBJ1-4; a weak D match, TRBD1 (6 bases). The CDR3 extends over 15 amino acids. The germline CDR1 and CDR2 sequences are SGHNT and YYREEE (reference sequence). Trimming cost V 4 bases and J 3 bases, with 13 bases left between them. The CDR3 DNA reads TGTGCCAGCAGCCCCACGGGGGGCGCTAATGAAAAACTGTTTTTT. Its translation is CASSPTGGANEKLFF.